The clone carrying this T cell receptor (beta chain) was recorded only once. Its antigen is undetermined. Germline assignment: CDR1 SGHRS and CDR2 YFSETQ. The CDR3 runs to 14 residues. The V and J ends lost 2 bases and 0 bases respectively, with 8 bases between them. Unique molecular identifiers were carried by the TCR beta cDNA libraries. TCRdb re-called the PCR reads through MiXCR, storing one row per CDR3 protein. The data hold about 430,000 distinct CDR3 sequences, with approximately 42% observed a single time. This entry comes from a study of post-analysis software for immune sequencing data. In the study overall: Both relapsing-remitting and secondary progressive multiple sclerosis featured among the disease courses, as did progressive-relapsing multiple sclerosis. Regarding the study as a whole: TRBV5-6, TRBV5-1 and TRBV20-1 were among four or five TRBV segments more frequent in patients than controls. Among multiple sclerosis patients, normalized Chao1 diversity was significantly below that of controls.

The sample consisted of blood. The clonotype comes from a girl aged 2-9 years with multiple sclerosis. V usage is TRBV5-1 and J usage is TRBJ1-1; no clear D. The CDR3 sequence is CASSFGTMNTEAFF. CDR3 nucleotide sequence: TGCGCCAGCAGCTTTGGTACAATGAACACTGAAGCTTTCTTT.